These T cell receptor beta chains were read from a single sample in a study of blood T cell repertoires in COVID-19. Produced via immunoSEQ multiplex PCR; TCRdb's table is partial and in-frame only. The sample shows approximately 280,000 clones, 65% to 90% of them seen only once. The sequencing input was peripheral blood. The source of these receptors is a man over 45 with active or convalescent COVID-19. Both conserved end residues are part of each CDR3. The order of the fields is D gene, clone size, J gene, V gene, CDR3 protein, CDR3 DNA. D genes are given only for firm matches. Size values are once, few and many counts, or a class for expanded clones, and some rows have none.

D gene: TRBD1; clone size: few; J gene: TRBJ1-2; V gene: TRBV4-1; CDR3 protein: CASSQGGPLSRGRRGYGYTF; CDR3 DNA: TGCGCCAGCAGCCAGGGGGGTCCCCTCAGCAGGGGGCGAAGAGGCTATGGCTACACCTTC
D gene: .; clone size: .; J gene: TRBJ2-1; V gene: TRBV4-3; CDR3 protein: CASSLGLIYNEQFF; CDR3 DNA: TGCGCCAGCAGCCTCGGTTTAATCTACAATGAGCAGTTCTTC
D gene: .; clone size: .; J gene: TRBJ1-5; V gene: TRBV24-1; CDR3 protein: CATSDFEPGNQPQHF; CDR3 DNA: TGTGCCACCAGTGATTTTGAGCCTGGCAATCAGCCCCAGCATTTT
D gene: TRBD1; clone size: .; J gene: TRBJ1-5; V gene: TRBV15; CDR3 protein: CATSRGDRGQHF; CDR3 DNA: TGTGCCACCAGCAGAGGGGACAGGGGCCAGCATTTT
D gene: TRBD2; clone size: .; J gene: TRBJ2-1; V gene: TRBV6-6; CDR3 protein: CASRLAGEGGHEQFF; CDR3 DNA: TGTGCCAGCAGGCTAGCGGGAGAGGGAGGGCATGAGCAGTTCTTC
D gene: .; clone size: .; J gene: TRBJ1-2; V gene: TRBV28; CDR3 protein: CASSLWGGTARVTPYGYTF; CDR3 DNA: TGTGCCAGCAGTTTATGGGGGGGGACCGCTCGAGTTACACCCTATGGCTACACCTTC
D gene: .; clone size: once; J gene: TRBJ1-2; V gene: TRBV19; CDR3 protein: CASSIYDSALVNYGYTF; CDR3 DNA: TGTGCCAGTAGTATTTATGACAGCGCCCTGGTCAACTATGGCTACACCTTC
D gene: TRBD2; clone size: few; J gene: TRBJ2-3; V gene: TRBV7-9; CDR3 protein: CASSLGWLADTDTQYF; CDR3 DNA: TGTGCCAGCAGCTTGGGATGGCTAGCGGACACAGATACGCAGTATTTT
D gene: TRBD2; clone size: .; J gene: TRBJ2-3; V gene: TRBV5-4; CDR3 protein: CASSPSGRSTDTQYF; CDR3 DNA: TGTGCCAGCAGCCCGAGCGGGAGGTCTACAGATACGCAGTATTTT
D gene: .; clone size: .; J gene: TRBJ1-2; V gene: TRBV10-3; CDR3 protein: CAILASGSDDYTF; CDR3 DNA: TGTGCCATCCTAGCCTCGGGGTCTGATGACTACACCTTC
D gene: .; clone size: .; J gene: TRBJ1-4; V gene: TRBV7-9; CDR3 protein: CASSLISGDNEKLFF; CDR3 DNA: TGTGCCAGCAGCTTAATTTCAGGGGACAATGAAAAACTGTTTTTT
D gene: TRBD2; clone size: .; J gene: TRBJ2-5; V gene: TRBV7-9; CDR3 protein: CASSLAGTRPKETQYF; CDR3 DNA: TGTGCCAGCAGCTTAGCCGGGACTAGACCTAAAGAGACCCAGTACTTC
D gene: TRBD2; clone size: .; J gene: TRBJ2-1; V gene: TRBV30; CDR3 protein: CAWTRAGGLHNEQFF; CDR3 DNA: TGTGCCTGGACCAGAGCGGGAGGACTCCACAATGAGCAGTTCTTC
D gene: TRBD2; clone size: .; J gene: TRBJ2-3; V gene: TRBV2; CDR3 protein: CASRRLAGSDTQYF; CDR3 DNA: TGTGCCAGCAGAAGACTAGCGGGCTCAGATACGCAGTATTTT
D gene: .; clone size: .; J gene: TRBJ2-3; V gene: TRBV14; CDR3 protein: CASSPGGGTDTQYF; CDR3 DNA: TGTGCCAGCAGTCCAGGAGGGGGCACAGATACGCAGTATTTT
D gene: .; clone size: many; J gene: TRBJ1-1; V gene: TRBV2; CDR3 protein: CARTTDTSTEAFF; CDR3 DNA: TGTGCCAGAACGACGGACACGTCCACTGAAGCTTTCTTT
D gene: .; clone size: .; J gene: TRBJ1-4; V gene: TRBV5-4; CDR3 protein: CASSHRGLNEKLFF; CDR3 DNA: TGTGCCAGCAGCCATAGGGGCTTGAATGAAAAACTGTTTTTT
D gene: TRBD1; clone size: .; J gene: TRBJ2-7; V gene: TRBV29-1; CDR3 protein: CSVEGQGSEQYF; CDR3 DNA: TGCAGCGTTGAGGGACAGGGGAGCGAGCAGTACTTC
D gene: TRBD1; clone size: .; J gene: TRBJ1-1; V gene: TRBV7-2; CDR3 protein: CASSSYRGEAFF; CDR3 DNA: TGTGCCAGCAGCTCCTACAGGGGTGAAGCTTTCTTT
D gene: .; clone size: .; J gene: TRBJ2-2; V gene: TRBV12-3/TRBV12-4; CDR3 protein: CASSLSFGELFF; CDR3 DNA: TGTGCCAGCAGTCTAAGTTTCGGGGAGCTGTTTTTT
D gene: TRBD1; clone size: .; J gene: TRBJ1-6; V gene: TRBV30; CDR3 protein: CAWSLGTGASPLHF; CDR3 DNA: TGTGCCTGGAGTCTCGGGACAGGGGCATCACCCCTCCACTTT
D gene: TRBD1; clone size: .; J gene: TRBJ1-4; V gene: TRBV19; CDR3 protein: CAGRQGEKLFF; CDR3 DNA: TGTGCCGGGCGACAGGGTGAAAAACTGTTTTTT
D gene: TRBD2; clone size: .; J gene: TRBJ2-7; V gene: TRBV6-5; CDR3 protein: CASDKSSGRTYEQYF; CDR3 DNA: TGTGCCAGCGACAAGTCTAGCGGGAGGACTTACGAGCAGTACTTC
D gene: TRBD1; clone size: once; J gene: TRBJ2-7; V gene: TRBV28; CDR3 protein: CASSTSGQGLYEQYF; CDR3 DNA: TGTGCCAGCAGTACATCGGGACAGGGCCTCTACGAGCAGTACTTC
D gene: .; clone size: .; J gene: TRBJ1-4; V gene: TRBV19; CDR3 protein: CATTARGGTPNEKLFF; CDR3 DNA: TGTGCCACTACCGCTCGGGGGGGGACCCCTAATGAAAAACTGTTTTTT
D gene: TRBD2; clone size: .; J gene: TRBJ2-1; V gene: TRBV13; CDR3 protein: CASSLYSLAGVGEQFF; CDR3 DNA: TGTGCCAGCAGCTTATACTCGCTAGCGGGAGTTGGAGAGCAGTTCTTC
D gene: .; clone size: few; J gene: TRBJ2-2; V gene: TRBV21-1; CDR3 protein: CASSARLAVTGELFF; CDR3 DNA: TGTGCCAGCAGCGCCCGACTAGCGGTCACCGGGGAGCTGTTTTTT
D gene: TRBD1; clone size: .; J gene: TRBJ2-1; V gene: TRBV6-1; CDR3 protein: CASRRQGVDEQFF; CDR3 DNA: TGTGCCAGCAGACGACAGGGGGTCGACGAGCAGTTCTTC
D gene: TRBD1; clone size: .; J gene: TRBJ1-5; V gene: TRBV9; CDR3 protein: CASSAGQTGGNQPQHF; CDR3 DNA: TGTGCCAGCAGCGCCGGTCAGACAGGGGGCAATCAGCCCCAGCATTTT
D gene: .; clone size: few; J gene: TRBJ2-7; V gene: TRBV6-2/TRBV6-3; CDR3 protein: CASSPDWPSYEQYF; CDR3 DNA: TGTGCCAGCAGCCCGGACTGGCCCTCCTACGAGCAGTACTTC
D gene: TRBD2; clone size: .; J gene: TRBJ2-3; V gene: TRBV3-1/TRBV3-2; CDR3 protein: CASSQYGGDTQYF; CDR3 DNA: TGTGCCAGCAGCCAATACGGGGGGGATACGCAGTATTTT
D gene: TRBD2; clone size: .; J gene: TRBJ2-7; V gene: TRBV5-4; CDR3 protein: CASSKGTSGSSYEQYF; CDR3 DNA: TGTGCCAGCAGCAAAGGGACTAGCGGGAGTTCCTACGAGCAGTACTTC
D gene: TRBD2; clone size: .; J gene: TRBJ2-7; V gene: TRBV5-1; CDR3 protein: CASSLEGGTSGAYEQYF; CDR3 DNA: TGCGCCAGCAGCTTGGAGGGCGGGACTAGCGGGGCTTACGAGCAGTACTTC
D gene: .; clone size: .; J gene: TRBJ1-5; V gene: TRBV6-6; CDR3 protein: CASSYLRFPSNQPQHF; CDR3 DNA: TGTGCCAGCAGTTACCTACGGTTTCCAAGCAATCAGCCCCAGCATTTT
D gene: TRBD1; clone size: .; J gene: TRBJ1-2; V gene: TRBV9; CDR3 protein: CASSVAKDRVGYGYTF; CDR3 DNA: TGTGCCAGCAGCGTAGCCAAAGACAGGGTCGGCTATGGCTACACCTTC
D gene: TRBD1; clone size: .; J gene: TRBJ2-6; V gene: TRBV18; CDR3 protein: CASSPYGQGGGSGANVLTF; CDR3 DNA: TGTGCCAGCTCACCTTATGGACAGGGGGGAGGCTCTGGGGCCAACGTCCTGACTTTC
D gene: .; clone size: few; J gene: TRBJ2-7; V gene: TRBV5-1; CDR3 protein: CASSLETGYEQYF; CDR3 DNA: TGCGCCAGCAGCTTGGAGACAGGCTACGAGCAGTACTTC
D gene: TRBD2; clone size: .; J gene: TRBJ2-7; V gene: TRBV4-3; CDR3 protein: CASSQALAGFYEQYF; CDR3 DNA: TGCGCCAGCAGCCAAGCACTAGCGGGATTCTACGAGCAGTACTTC
D gene: TRBD2; clone size: .; J gene: TRBJ2-7; V gene: TRBV11-2; CDR3 protein: CASSRPASGSHEQYF; CDR3 DNA: TGTGCCAGCAGCCGGCCGGCTAGCGGGAGCCACGAGCAGTACTTC
D gene: .; clone size: .; J gene: TRBJ1-1; V gene: TRBV19; CDR3 protein: CASIWGGKAFF; CDR3 DNA: TGTGCCAGTATTTGGGGGGGCAAAGCTTTCTTT
D gene: TRBD2; clone size: .; J gene: TRBJ2-1; V gene: TRBV3-1/TRBV3-2; CDR3 protein: CASSLDQRLCGRGGDEQFF; CDR3 DNA: TGTGCCAGCAGCCTGGACCAGCGACTGTGCGGGAGGGGTGGGGATGAGCAGTTCTTC
D gene: TRBD1; clone size: few; J gene: TRBJ1-4; V gene: TRBV5-6; CDR3 protein: CASSPYRTGWAPNEKLFF; CDR3 DNA: TGTGCCAGCAGCCCGTATCGGACAGGATGGGCCCCTAATGAAAAACTGTTTTTT
D gene: TRBD1; clone size: .; J gene: TRBJ2-2; V gene: TRBV29-1; CDR3 protein: CSVSHPGQGATGELFF; CDR3 DNA: TGCAGCGTGAGTCACCCGGGACAGGGTGCCACCGGGGAGCTGTTTTTT
D gene: TRBD2; clone size: once; J gene: TRBJ2-7; V gene: TRBV11-2; CDR3 protein: CASSPGLAGVPYEQYF; CDR3 DNA: TGTGCCAGCAGCCCGGGACTAGCGGGAGTCCCCTACGAGCAGTACTTC
D gene: .; clone size: .; J gene: TRBJ1-1; V gene: TRBV18; CDR3 protein: CASSPQQGNTEAFF; CDR3 DNA: TGTGCCAGCTCACCGCAACAGGGGAACACTGAAGCTTTCTTT
D gene: .; clone size: .; J gene: TRBJ2-2; V gene: TRBV6-5; CDR3 protein: CASSTLTGNTGELFF; CDR3 DNA: TGTGCCAGCAGCACCTTGACAGGGAACACCGGGGAGCTGTTTTTT
D gene: TRBD1; clone size: .; J gene: TRBJ1-2; V gene: TRBV5-8; CDR3 protein: CASSGGQGPYGYTF; CDR3 DNA: TGTGCCAGCAGCGGGGGACAGGGGCCTTATGGCTACACCTTC
D gene: TRBD1; clone size: .; J gene: TRBJ2-3; V gene: TRBV18; CDR3 protein: CASHPKGAVSDTQYF; CDR3 DNA: TGTGCCAGCCACCCGAAGGGGGCTGTTTCAGATACGCAGTATTTT
D gene: .; clone size: .; J gene: TRBJ1-2; V gene: TRBV4-1; CDR3 protein: CASSQAIAFYGYTF; CDR3 DNA: TGCGCCAGCAGCCAAGCTATCGCGTTTTATGGCTACACCTTC